Presented here are 24 T cell receptor beta chains from one specimen sequenced in a study of shared clonotypes between healthy human individuals. Profiled with immunoSEQ multiplex PCR; TCRdb holds only in-frame clones, not every one. This sample has fewer than 850,000 clones; around 90% occur once, and the top ten carry approximately 35%. What was sequenced was memory CD8+ T cells from PBMCs. Subset: CD45RO+ cells pooled with CCR7-negative TemRA cells. The receptors were sampled from a man younger than 35 in good health. Some clones in this sample may be carry-over from other donors' samples.

This chain links TRBV4-2 with TRBJ1-5; D gene ambiguous. This CDR3 contains 18 residues. Trimming removed 4 bases at V and 0 bases at J, with 19 bases between. From germline, CDR1 is LGHNA and CDR2 YNFKEQ. DNA for the CDR3: TGTGCCAGCAGCCCCTCTCTTTACACGCAAGATAGCAATCAGCCCCAGCATTTT. This codes for CASSPSLYTQDSNQPQHF.

The genes are TRBV28 and TRBJ1-5; D is ambiguous. CDR1 and CDR2 (germline): MDHEN, SYDVKM. This CDR3 region has 12 residues. Between the trimmed V and J ends, which lost 3 bases and 15 bases, there was a span of 15 bases. Here the CDR3 DNA reads TGTGCCAGCAGTTTCCGGTTCAAGGAGGGGCATTTT. Its protein product is CASSFRFKEGHF.

The rearrangement joins TRBV27 to TRBJ2-1, with a possible D match to TRBD1 (6 bases). Trimming stripped 5 bases from V and 1 base from J, with 12 bases between. The CDR3 runs 15 residues. Germline V gene lookup returns CDR1 MNHEY and CDR2 SMNVEV (reference sequence). The CDR3: CASSNQGPSYNEQFF. As DNA, the CDR3 is TGTGCCAGCAGTAATCAGGGGCCGTCCTACAATGAGCAGTTCTTC.

The chain has TRBV5-6 and TRBJ2-3; the D is unclear. Germline CDR1 is SGHDT and CDR2 is YYEEEE. The V end lost 3 bases, the J end lost 5 bases, and 10 bases lay between the germline ends. The CDR3 totals 13 residues. Here the CDR3 reads CASSSSVRDTQYF. CDR3 sequence (DNA): TGTGCCAGCAGCTCCTCAGTACGAGATACGCAGTATTTT.

This sequence joins TRBV5-1 and TRBJ2-7, with D possibly being TRBD2 (5 bases). Germline CDR1 is SGHRS and CDR2 is YFSETQ. CDR3 length: 15 residues. V lost 2 bases and J lost 0, with 12 bases in between. Written as DNA, the CDR3 is TGCGCCAGCAGCTTTGCTAGCCGGAGCTCCTACGAGCAGTACTTC. Translating gives CASSFASRSSYEQYF.

The chain combines TRBV2 with TRBJ2-7, with D possibly being TRBD2 (5 bases). From germline, CDR1 is SNHLY and CDR2 FYNNEI. With 1 base removed from V and 2 bases from J, the gap between germline ends came to 15 bases. The CDR3 is 16 residues long. The CDR3 loop is CASSEVEGSNTYEQYF. In nucleotides, the CDR3 is TGTGCCAGCAGTGAAGTAGAGGGATCTAACACCTACGAGCAGTACTTC.

The V and J genes are TRBV2 and TRBJ2-5; D gene unclear. V lost 0 bases and J lost 5, with 7 bases in between. Germline V gene data show CDR1 as SNHLY and CDR2 as FYNNEI. CDR3 length: 13 residues. The chain's CDR3 is CASSEALMETQYF. The CDR3 DNA is TGTGCCAGCAGTGAAGCTCTAATGGAGACCCAGTACTTC.

The chain recombines TRBV28 with TRBJ1-5; 7 bases agree with TRBD1. CDR3 length: 22 amino acids. The germline gives CDR1 MDHEN, CDR2 SYDVKM. Trimming took 4 bases from V and 3 from J; bases not matched to a gene: 27. The CDR3 reads CASSSSSRLKPGTAHHNQPQHF. CDR3 nucleotides: TGTGCCAGCAGTTCCTCTTCTCGCCTAAAGCCCGGGACAGCTCACCACAATCAGCCCCAGCATTTT.

The count of this clone is one. The V gene is TRBV7-9, the J gene TRBJ1-3, with D possibly being TRBD1 (5 bases). CDR1 is SEHNR and CDR2 is FQNEAQ in the germline V gene (reference sequence). The CDR3 spans 14 residues. The V gene lost 4 bases and the J gene lost 4 bases, with 11 bases spanning the gap. The CDR3 region has the DNA TGTGCCAGCAGCTCCCCAAGGACAGGAAACACCATATATTTT. Protein sequence: CASSSPRTGNTIYF.

This chain connects TRBV5-4 to TRBJ2-7; the match to TRBD1 covers 9 bases. CDR1 SGHNT and CDR2 YYREEE come from the germline V gene (reference sequence). There are 16 residues in the CDR3. V lost 4 bases, J lost 4 bases, and 12 bases stayed unmatched. CDR3 coding DNA: TGTGCCAGCAGCCCGGAACCTACAGGGGGCCCTTACGAGCAGTACTTC. This sequence encodes CASSPEPTGGPYEQYF.

The chain joins TRBV11-2 to TRBJ2-1, with a possible D match to TRBD2 (5 bases). V was clipped by 7 bases and J by 8 bases, with 12 bases between them. Germline V gene sequence: CDR1 SGHAT, CDR2 FQNNGV. This CDR3 contains 12 residues. The CDR3 region has the DNA TGTGCCAGCACCCACCTCGGGGATGAGCAGTTCTTC. This codes for CASTHLGDEQFF.

In its sample, this clone was seen once. The chain has TRBV30 and TRBJ2-5; the D is unclear. Per the germline V gene, CDR1 is GTSNPN and CDR2 is SVGIG (reference sequence). There are 10 residues in the CDR3. The V gene lost 1 base and the J gene lost 7 bases, with 4 bases spanning the gap. CDR3: CAWSAGTQYF. CDR3 sequence (DNA): TGTGCCTGGAGTGCCGGGACCCAGTACTTC.

The chain employs TRBV7-8 and TRBJ2-3; D is possibly TRBD2 (6 bases). The CDR3 is made up of 16 amino acids. V lost 2 bases to trimming and J lost 2 bases, with 14 bases between them. Germline assignment: CDR1 SGHVS and CDR2 FQNEAQ. This chain's CDR3 is CASSLMRDRATDTQYF. The CDR3 DNA follows: TGTGCCAGCAGCTTAATGCGGGATCGAGCCACAGATACGCAGTATTTT.

J is TRBJ2-1 and V is TRBV14; 11 bases are shared with TRBD1. Germline CDR1 is SGHDN and CDR2 is FVKESK. J lost 5 bases, V lost 3 bases, and 6 bases had no gene match. The CDR3 totals 16 residues. CDR3 residues: CASSQIPGQGDNEQFF. In DNA, the CDR3 is TGTGCCAGCAGCCAGATTCCGGGACAGGGGGACAATGAGCAGTTCTTC.

V usage is TRBV28 and J usage is TRBJ2-3, with 12 bases that match TRBD2. V was pared by 6 bases and J by 2 bases, with 6 bases of the junction left unmatched. The germline gives CDR1 MDHEN, CDR2 SYDVKM. CDR3 length: 16 residues. CDR3: CASSLGLAGYTDTQYF. CDR3 DNA: TGTGCCAGCAGCCTCGGACTAGCGGGATACACAGATACGCAGTATTTT.

The CDR3 nucleotides read TGCGCCAGCAACGGCAGAGAGTACGAGCAGTACTTC. Encoded protein: CASNGREYEQYF. The V call is TRBV10-2, the J call TRBJ2-7; D unclear. Germline CDR1 WSHSY, CDR2 SAAADI. V was pared by 7 bases and J by 4 bases, with 11 bases between. The CDR3 is 12 amino acids.

J is TRBJ2-5 and V is TRBV9, with D possibly being TRBD1 or TRBD2 (5 bases each). CDR3 length equals 14 residues. V shed 3 bases and J shed 1 base, with 10 bases lying between them. Germline V CDR1 and CDR2: SGDLS, YYNGEE. CDR3 residues: CASSGGDGQETQYF. The CDR3 DNA sequence: TGTGCCAGCAGCGGAGGGGACGGCCAAGAGACCCAGTACTTC.

The chain employs TRBV6-1 and TRBJ1-4; D is unclear. Trimming left V 0 bases short and J 0 bases short, with 14 bases between. This CDR3 is built from 18 residues. The germline gives CDR1 MNHNS, CDR2 SASEGT. CDR3 sequence reads: CASSEANYGFATNEKLFF. The DNA of the CDR3 is TGTGCCAGCAGTGAAGCAAATTACGGGTTTGCAACTAATGAAAAACTGTTTTTT.

The gene calls are TRBV15 and TRBJ2-1, with no clear D. V was shortened by 1 base and J by 6 bases, with 4 bases between the two germline ends. The V gene's germline CDR1 is LNHNV and CDR2 YYDKDF (reference sequence). CDR3 length equals 12 residues. Written as DNA, the CDR3 is TGTGCCACCAGCAGAGTTATCAATGAGCAGTTCTTC. Its translation: CATSRVINEQFF.

This clone was counted a single time. This sequence joins TRBV5-4 and TRBJ2-2; 9 bases match TRBD2. Trimming at V came to 3 bases and at J to 3 bases, leaving 3 bases not matched to a gene. Germline V gene data show CDR1 as SGHNT and CDR2 as YYREEE (reference sequence). CDR3 length: 15 amino acids. The CDR3 loop is CASSSSGAYTGELFF. The CDR3 region has the DNA TGTGCCAGCAGCTCTAGCGGGGCATACACCGGGGAGCTGTTTTTT.

The genes are TRBV7-9 and TRBJ1-2; D is ambiguous. The CDR3 is made up of 13 amino acids. The germline gives CDR1 SEHNR, CDR2 FQNEAQ (reference sequence). The V end was cut by 0 bases, the J end by 8 bases, with 10 bases between. This CDR3 reads CASSLAGFRGYTF. In nucleotides, the CDR3 is TGTGCCAGCAGCTTAGCGGGGTTTAGGGGCTACACCTTC. Filled out from reference TRBV7-9 and TRBJ1-2, the complete variable domain reads DTGVSQNPRHKITKRGQNVTFRCDPISEHNRLYWYRQTLGQGPEFLTYFQNEAQLEKSRLLSDRFSAERPKGSFSTLEIQRTEQGDSAMYLCASSLAGFRGYTFGSGTRLTVV.

V is TRBV27 and J is TRBJ1-5; TRBD1 aligns across 10 bases. This CDR3 contains 15 residues. CDR1 is MNHEY and CDR2 is SMNVEV in the germline V gene (reference sequence). The ends lost 6 bases at V and 1 base at J; junction bases unmatched: 3. Here the CDR3 reads CASRRQGASNQPQHF. As DNA, the CDR3 is TGTGCCAGCAGACGACAGGGGGCGAGCAATCAGCCCCAGCATTTT.

This rearrangement joins TRBV6-5 to TRBJ2-7, with 12 bases fitting TRBD1. V lost 5 bases and J lost 3; bases outside the gene matches: 2. The germline CDR1 and CDR2 sequences are MNHEY and SVGAGI. CDR3 length equals 14 residues. The CDR3 nucleotides are TGTGCCAGCAGTGGGACAGGGGGCATCTACGAGCAGTACTTC. Encoded protein: CASSGTGGIYEQYF.

The J gene is TRBJ2-7, the V gene TRBV27, with TRBD2 matching over 9 bases. From germline, CDR1 is MNHEY and CDR2 SMNVEV (reference sequence). V was clipped by 6 bases and J by 0 bases; unmatched bases: 6. This CDR3 is 15 amino acids long. This CDR3 is CASRLRLADSYEQYF. The CDR3 bases are TGTGCCAGCAGGCTGCGACTAGCGGACTCCTACGAGCAGTACTTC.